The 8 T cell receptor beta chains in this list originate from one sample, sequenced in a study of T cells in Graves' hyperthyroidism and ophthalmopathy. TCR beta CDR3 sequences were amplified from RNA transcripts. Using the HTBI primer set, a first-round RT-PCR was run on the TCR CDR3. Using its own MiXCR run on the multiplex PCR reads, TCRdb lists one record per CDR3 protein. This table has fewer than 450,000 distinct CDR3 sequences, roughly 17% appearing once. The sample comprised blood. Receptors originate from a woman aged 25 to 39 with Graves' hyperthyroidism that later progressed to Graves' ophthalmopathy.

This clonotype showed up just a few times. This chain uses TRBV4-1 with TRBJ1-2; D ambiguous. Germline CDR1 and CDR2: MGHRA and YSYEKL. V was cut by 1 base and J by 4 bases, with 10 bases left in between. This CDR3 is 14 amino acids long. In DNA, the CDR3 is TGCGCCAGCAGCCAAGTAGGCCAGATCTATGGCTACACCTTC. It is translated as CASSQVGQIYGYTF.

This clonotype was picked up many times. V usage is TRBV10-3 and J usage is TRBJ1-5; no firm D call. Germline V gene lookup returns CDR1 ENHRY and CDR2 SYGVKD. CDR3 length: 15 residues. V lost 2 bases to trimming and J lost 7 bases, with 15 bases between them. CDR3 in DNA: TGTGCCATCAGTGAGGGTGTGATTTCGGAGCAGCCCCAGCATTTT. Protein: CAISEGVISEQPQHF.

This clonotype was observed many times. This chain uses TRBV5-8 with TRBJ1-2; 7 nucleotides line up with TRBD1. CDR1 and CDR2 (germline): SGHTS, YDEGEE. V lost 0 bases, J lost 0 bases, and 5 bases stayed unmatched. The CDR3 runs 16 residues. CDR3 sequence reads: CASSLGRGVANYGYTF. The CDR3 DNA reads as TGTGCCAGCAGCTTGGGCAGGGGGGTTGCTAACTATGGCTACACCTTC.

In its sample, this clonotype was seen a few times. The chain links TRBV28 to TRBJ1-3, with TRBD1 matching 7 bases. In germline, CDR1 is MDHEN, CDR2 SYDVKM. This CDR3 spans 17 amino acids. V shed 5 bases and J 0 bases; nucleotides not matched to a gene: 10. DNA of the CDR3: TGTGCCAGCAGTAGCACGGGACAGACTTTCTCTGGAAACACCATATATTTT. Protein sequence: CASSSTGQTFSGNTIYF.

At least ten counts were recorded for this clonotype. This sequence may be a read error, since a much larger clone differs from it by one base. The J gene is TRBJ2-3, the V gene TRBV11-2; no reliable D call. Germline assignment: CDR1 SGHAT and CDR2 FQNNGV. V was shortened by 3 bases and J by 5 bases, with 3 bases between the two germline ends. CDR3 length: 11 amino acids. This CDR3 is CASSFKDTQYF. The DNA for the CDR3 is TGTGCCAGCAGCTTCAAAGATACGCAGTATTTT.

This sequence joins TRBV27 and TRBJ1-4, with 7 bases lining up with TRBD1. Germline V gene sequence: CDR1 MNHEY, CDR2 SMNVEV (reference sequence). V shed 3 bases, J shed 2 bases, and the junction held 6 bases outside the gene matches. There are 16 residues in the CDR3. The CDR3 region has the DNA TGTGCCAGCAGTTTCCGACACAGGGGCACTAATGAAAAACTGTTTTTT. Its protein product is CASSFRHRGTNEKLFF.

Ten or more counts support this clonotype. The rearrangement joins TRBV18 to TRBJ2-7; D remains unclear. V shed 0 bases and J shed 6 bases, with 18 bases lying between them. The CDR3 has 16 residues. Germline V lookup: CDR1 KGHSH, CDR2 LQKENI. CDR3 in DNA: TGTGCCAGCTCACCACCAGGCAACGAGGATCCCTCCGAGCAGTACTTC. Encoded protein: CASSPPGNEDPSEQYF. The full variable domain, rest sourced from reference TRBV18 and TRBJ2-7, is NAGVMQNPRHLVRRRGQEARLRCSPMKGHSHVYWYRQLPEEGLKFMVYLQKENIIDESGMPKERFSAEFPKEGPSILRIQQVVRGDSAAYFCASSPPGNEDPSEQYFGPGTRLTVT.

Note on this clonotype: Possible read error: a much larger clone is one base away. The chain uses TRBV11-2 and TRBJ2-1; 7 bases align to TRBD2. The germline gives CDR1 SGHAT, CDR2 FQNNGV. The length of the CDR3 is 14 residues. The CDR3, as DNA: TGTGCCAGCAGCTTACCGGGGGACTACAATGAGCAGTCCTTC. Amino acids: CASSLPGDYNEQSF.